A single count supports the clone carrying this TCR beta chain. The data were taken from a study of control samples from healthy donors and cancer patients. Deletions cut 2 bases from V and 3 bases from J, with 17 bases between. The CDR3 runs 16 residues. Germline V gene sequence: CDR1 SGHRS, CDR2 YFSETQ. Only in-frame clones appear in the TCRdb table, and some are missing; sequencing was by immunoSEQ multiplex PCR. The sample shows about 150,000 clones, 85% to 95% of them seen only once. The sequencing input was blood. The chain combines TRBV5-1 with TRBJ1-2; maybe TRBD1 (5 bases). The clonotype originates from a man aged 35 to 55 in good health. The chain's CDR3 is CASSFVGQLYDYGYTF. The CDR3 DNA reads TGCGCCAGCAGCTTTGTGGGGCAGCTCTATGACTATGGCTACACCTTC.